A selection of T cell receptor beta chains follows, all from one sample in a study of glioma-infiltrating T cells. From the multiplex PCR reads, TCRdb called clonotypes with MiXCR, one entry per CDR3 protein. The sample has about 130,000 distinct CDR3 sequences, roughly 24% seen once. The sample comprised glioma tissue, nonneoplastic brain tissue, or PBMCs (not recorded which). The receptors originated from a human donor with low-grade glioma or glioblastoma, undergoing nonglioma brain surgery, or in good health (not recorded which). Each CDR3 is given with its conserved first and last residue. The D gene is left open where the match is weak. Where a row states a size, it is once, few, many or the class of an expanded clone; other rows omit it.

j_gene: TRBJ1-3
abundance: .
v_gene: TRBV6-6
d_gene: TRBD1
CDR3nt: TGTGCCAGCAGTTACTCGATGGGACAGATAAACACCATATATTTT
CDR3aa: CASSYSMGQINTIYF

j_gene: TRBJ2-1
abundance: many
v_gene: TRBV24-1
d_gene: .
CDR3nt: TGTGCCACCAGTGATTCGGCTGGGATTAATTACAATGAGCAGTTCTTC
CDR3aa: CATSDSAGINYNEQFF

j_gene: TRBJ2-7
abundance: .
v_gene: TRBV5-1
d_gene: .
CDR3nt: TGCGCCAGCAGCTTAGACAGGAACTACGAGCAGTACTTC
CDR3aa: CASSLDRNYEQYF

j_gene: TRBJ1-5
abundance: many
v_gene: TRBV2
d_gene: TRBD1
CDR3nt: TGTGCCAGCTCGGGACAGATCAATCAGCCCCAGCATTTT
CDR3aa: CASSGQINQPQHF

j_gene: TRBJ2-2
abundance: many
v_gene: TRBV10-3
d_gene: TRBD2
CDR3nt: TGTGCCACGTCTATGAGCGGGATGAACACCGGGGAGCTGTTTTTT
CDR3aa: CATSMSGMNTGELFF

j_gene: TRBJ1-3
abundance: many
v_gene: TRBV20-1
d_gene: .
CDR3nt: TGCAGTGCTAGTCCGCCCGGGGGCGAGGGAAACACCATATATTTT
CDR3aa: CSASPPGGEGNTIYF

j_gene: TRBJ2-7
abundance: many
v_gene: TRBV19
d_gene: TRBD1
CDR3nt: TGTGCCAGCGGACAGGGGGCAACCGAGCAGTACTTC
CDR3aa: CASGQGATEQYF

j_gene: TRBJ2-7
abundance: many
v_gene: TRBV4-1
d_gene: TRBD2
CDR3nt: TGCGCCAGCAGCCAGTTAGCGGGAGGGCCCTACGAGCAGTACTTC
CDR3aa: CASSQLAGGPYEQYF

j_gene: TRBJ2-5
abundance: many
v_gene: TRBV7-6
d_gene: .
CDR3nt: TGTGCCAGCAGTGTTACCGGGACTGCTGGAGAGACCCAGTACTTC
CDR3aa: CASSVTGTAGETQYF

j_gene: TRBJ1-5
abundance: many
v_gene: TRBV7-9
d_gene: .
CDR3nt: TGTGCCAGCAGCTTAGGCACGGGACGGAATCAGCCCCAGCATTTT
CDR3aa: CASSLGTGRNQPQHF

j_gene: TRBJ2-4
abundance: few
v_gene: TRBV19
d_gene: .
CDR3nt: TGTGCCAGTAGCAACCGTAAGACTCCGTATCTAGCAAAAAACATTCAGTACTTC
CDR3aa: CASSNRKTPYLAKNIQYF

j_gene: TRBJ2-2
abundance: many
v_gene: TRBV7-9
d_gene: TRBD1
CDR3nt: TGTGCCAGCAGCCCGAGACAGGGGGCAGGCGGGGAGCTGTTTTTT
CDR3aa: CASSPRQGAGGELFF

j_gene: TRBJ2-7
abundance: many
v_gene: TRBV6-1
d_gene: .
CDR3nt: TGTGCCAGCGCAGCAGGGCCCTACGAGCAGTACTTC
CDR3aa: CASAAGPYEQYF

j_gene: TRBJ2-7
abundance: many
v_gene: TRBV4-2
d_gene: .
CDR3nt: TGTGCCAGCAGCCAAGAAGGTGTGCACCACGAGCAGTACTTC
CDR3aa: CASSQEGVHHEQYF

j_gene: TRBJ1-6
abundance: .
v_gene: TRBV5-6
d_gene: .
CDR3nt: TGTGCCAGCACCCAAGCAGGACAGTGGCCGAAGGAGAATTCACCCCTCCACTTT
CDR3aa: CASTQAGQWPKENSPLHF

j_gene: TRBJ2-1
abundance: many
v_gene: TRBV4-3
d_gene: .
CDR3nt: TGCGCCAGCAGCCAAGAGTATGGAGGTGAGCAGTTCTTC
CDR3aa: CASSQEYGGEQFF

j_gene: TRBJ2-2
abundance: many
v_gene: TRBV24-1
d_gene: .
CDR3nt: TGTGCCACCAGTCCGGGGGCGGATACCGGGGAGCTGTTTTTT
CDR3aa: CATSPGADTGELFF

j_gene: TRBJ2-1
abundance: many
v_gene: TRBV20-1
d_gene: .
CDR3nt: TGCAGTGCTAGGGGTGGGAGCGCAAACTTCTACAATGAGCAGTTCTTC
CDR3aa: CSARGGSANFYNEQFF

j_gene: TRBJ2-3
abundance: .
v_gene: TRBV6-1
d_gene: .
CDR3nt: TGTGCCAGCAGACCGCCGGGACGAAGAACCACTCATAACGCCTTTAGCACAGATAAGCAGTATTTT
CDR3aa: CASRPPGRRTTHNAFSTDKQYF

j_gene: TRBJ2-1
abundance: many
v_gene: TRBV4-1
d_gene: .
CDR3nt: TGCGCCAGCAGCCCAATCCGGGGGAGTTCTTGGAATGAGCAGTTCTTC
CDR3aa: CASSPIRGSSWNEQFF

j_gene: TRBJ2-3
abundance: few
v_gene: TRBV24-1
d_gene: TRBD1
CDR3nt: TGTGCCACCAGTGATTCCGGGACAGGGAGCACAGATACGCAGTATTTT
CDR3aa: CATSDSGTGSTDTQYF

j_gene: TRBJ1-2
abundance: many
v_gene: TRBV28
d_gene: .
CDR3nt: TGTGCCAGCAGTTTAACCCCGGCAGTGCACAGCTACACCTTC
CDR3aa: CASSLTPAVHSYTF

j_gene: TRBJ2-1
abundance: many
v_gene: TRBV3-1
d_gene: TRBD2
CDR3nt: TGTGCCAGCAGCCAAAGCGGGGTGGATGAGCAGTTCTTC
CDR3aa: CASSQSGVDEQFF

j_gene: TRBJ1-1
abundance: many
v_gene: TRBV6-1
d_gene: .
CDR3nt: TGTGCCAGCAGGCCTCCACGGGAAAACACTGAAGCTTTCTTT
CDR3aa: CASRPPRENTEAFF

j_gene: TRBJ2-3
abundance: once
v_gene: TRBV28
d_gene: .
CDR3nt: TGCGCCAGCAGTTCCGATTTCAGGGGCCTAGATACGCAGTATTTT
CDR3aa: CASSSDFRGLDTQYF

j_gene: TRBJ2-3
abundance: .
v_gene: TRBV7-2
d_gene: TRBD2
CDR3nt: TGTGCCAGCAGCTTAGACCACGGGTCTAGCGGGAGTAAGGAACCAGCAGATACGCAGTATTTT
CDR3aa: CASSLDHGSSGSKEPADTQYF

j_gene: TRBJ1-2
abundance: many
v_gene: TRBV7-2
d_gene: .
CDR3nt: TGTGCCAGCAGCCCATTCAACGGGGAAGATGGCTACACCTTC
CDR3aa: CASSPFNGEDGYTF

j_gene: TRBJ2-4
abundance: .
v_gene: TRBV9
d_gene: .
CDR3nt: TGTGCCAGCGCGGCTGGAGGTCCGCAAAACATTCAGTACTTC
CDR3aa: CASAAGGPQNIQYF

j_gene: TRBJ2-1
abundance: many
v_gene: TRBV20-1
d_gene: TRBD2
CDR3nt: TGCAGTGCTACAATTAGCGGGAATGAGCAGTTCTTC
CDR3aa: CSATISGNEQFF

j_gene: TRBJ2-1
abundance: many
v_gene: TRBV28
d_gene: TRBD1
CDR3nt: TGTGCCAGCAGTTGGACAGGGGGCTCCTACAATGAGCAGTTCTTC
CDR3aa: CASSWTGGSYNEQFF

j_gene: TRBJ2-3
abundance: many
v_gene: TRBV7-3
d_gene: .
CDR3nt: TGTGCCAGCAGCTTTCAGGGGGGAGGGCCGGATACGCAGTATTTT
CDR3aa: CASSFQGGGPDTQYF

j_gene: TRBJ1-2
abundance: .
v_gene: TRBV19
d_gene: .
CDR3nt: TGTTCCAGTAGTATGAACATGAAGAGCTATGGCTACACCTTC
CDR3aa: CSSSMNMKSYGYTF

j_gene: TRBJ2-5
abundance: .
v_gene: TRBV29-1
d_gene: .
CDR3nt: TGCAGCGTCCCTGCAGGGAGGGAGACCCAGTACTTC
CDR3aa: CSVPAGRETQYF

j_gene: TRBJ1-2
abundance: once
v_gene: TRBV5-6
d_gene: .
CDR3nt: TGTGCCAGCAGCTTGGGGGCGTATGGCTACACCTTC
CDR3aa: CASSLGAYGYTF

j_gene: TRBJ2-3
abundance: many
v_gene: TRBV6-1
d_gene: .
CDR3nt: TGTGCCAGCAGTCTAGCCTACGGGGGTCATACGCAGTATTTT
CDR3aa: CASSLAYGGHTQYF

j_gene: TRBJ2-7
abundance: many
v_gene: TRBV6-1
d_gene: TRBD2
CDR3nt: TGTGCCAGCACCGACGGCGGAGCGGGGCGCTCCTACGAGCAGTACTTC
CDR3aa: CASTDGGAGRSYEQYF

j_gene: TRBJ2-3
abundance: few
v_gene: TRBV29-1
d_gene: .
CDR3nt: TGCAGCGTTGAAGATCGGGACATGTCATGGACAGATACGCAGTATTTT
CDR3aa: CSVEDRDMSWTDTQYF

j_gene: TRBJ2-3
abundance: .
v_gene: TRBV9
d_gene: TRBD2
CDR3nt: TGTGCCAGCAGCCCCTGGACTAGCGGAGATGCTAGCACAGATACGCAGTATTTT
CDR3aa: CASSPWTSGDASTDTQYF

j_gene: TRBJ2-1
abundance: .
v_gene: TRBV4-1
d_gene: .
CDR3nt: TGCGCCAGCAGCCCAAGGGGGGACACCAATGAGCAGTTCTTC
CDR3aa: CASSPRGDTNEQFF

j_gene: TRBJ2-1
abundance: .
v_gene: TRBV4-1
d_gene: .
CDR3nt: TGCGCCAGCAGCCAAGAAAGGGGATACTACAATGAGCAGTTCTTC
CDR3aa: CASSQERGYYNEQFF

j_gene: TRBJ2-5
abundance: many
v_gene: TRBV4-1
d_gene: TRBD2
CDR3nt: TGCGCCAGCAGCCAATGGGCGGGAGGAGAGACCCAGTACTTC
CDR3aa: CASSQWAGGETQYF

j_gene: TRBJ1-5
abundance: many
v_gene: TRBV4-1
d_gene: .
CDR3nt: TGCGCCAGCAGCTCAGATATAATGTCTTGGCAGCCCCAGCATTTT
CDR3aa: CASSSDIMSWQPQHF

j_gene: TRBJ2-4
abundance: many
v_gene: TRBV3-1
d_gene: .
CDR3nt: TGTGCCAGCAGCCAAGAGCCAGGGCCAATAGCCAAAAACATTCAGTACTTC
CDR3aa: CASSQEPGPIAKNIQYF

j_gene: TRBJ2-3
abundance: many
v_gene: TRBV9
d_gene: TRBD2
CDR3nt: TGTGCCAGCAGCGTCGGGACTAGCCCTACAGATACGCAGTATTTT
CDR3aa: CASSVGTSPTDTQYF

j_gene: TRBJ2-3
abundance: .
v_gene: TRBV9
d_gene: .
CDR3nt: TGTGCCAGCAGCACCCGCCTAGATACGCAGTATTTT
CDR3aa: CASSTRLDTQYF

j_gene: TRBJ2-7
abundance: many
v_gene: TRBV7-9
d_gene: .
CDR3nt: TGTGCCAGCAGCGTCGGGGGCCAGGGTGTCGAGCAGTACTTC
CDR3aa: CASSVGGQGVEQYF

j_gene: TRBJ2-2
abundance: .
v_gene: TRBV6-2/TRBV6-3
d_gene: .
CDR3nt: TGTGCCAGCACCGGGGAGCTGTTTTTT
CDR3aa: CASTGELFF

j_gene: TRBJ2-5
abundance: many
v_gene: TRBV6-6
d_gene: .
CDR3nt: TGTGCCAGCAGTTACTGGGAGGAGGGGACCCAGTACTTC
CDR3aa: CASSYWEEGTQYF

j_gene: TRBJ2-1
abundance: medium-sized
v_gene: TRBV28
d_gene: TRBD2
CDR3nt: TGTGCCAGCAGTTTTAGTCTAGCGGGAGGCCGCGTCTCCTACAATGAGCAGTTCTTC
CDR3aa: CASSFSLAGGRVSYNEQFF

j_gene: TRBJ1-1
abundance: .
v_gene: TRBV19
d_gene: .
CDR3nt: TGTGCCAGTAGGGAGTTGGGGAACACTGAAGCTTTCTTT
CDR3aa: CASRELGNTEAFF

j_gene: TRBJ1-2
abundance: .
v_gene: TRBV4-3
d_gene: .
CDR3nt: TGCGCCAGCAGCCAAGATAACGTCGCCGGCAGATGTAATGGCTACACCTTC
CDR3aa: CASSQDNVAGRCNGYTF

j_gene: TRBJ2-7
abundance: many
v_gene: TRBV27
d_gene: .
CDR3nt: TGTGCCAGCAGTTTAAGGAGGGGGTTCGAGCAGTACTTC
CDR3aa: CASSLRRGFEQYF